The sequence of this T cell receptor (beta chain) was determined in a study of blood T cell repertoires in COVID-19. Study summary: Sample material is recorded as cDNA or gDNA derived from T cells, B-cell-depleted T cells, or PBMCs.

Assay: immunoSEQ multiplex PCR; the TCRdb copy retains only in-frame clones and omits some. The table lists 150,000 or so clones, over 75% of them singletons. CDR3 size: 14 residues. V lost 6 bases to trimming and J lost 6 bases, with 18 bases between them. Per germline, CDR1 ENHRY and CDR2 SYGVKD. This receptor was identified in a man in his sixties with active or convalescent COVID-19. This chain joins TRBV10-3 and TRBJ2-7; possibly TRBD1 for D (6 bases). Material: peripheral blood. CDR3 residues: CAISPQATGSEQYF. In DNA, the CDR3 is TGTGCCATCAGCCCACAAGCGACAGGTAGCGAGCAGTACTTC.